This T cell receptor (beta chain) was sequenced in a study of early T cells in non-severe SARS-CoV-2 infection. Study details: Bulk RNA from unsorted whole blood was sequenced; chains were unpaired. Regarding the study as a whole: VDJdb matching favored anti-spike CD8 responses, missing private and CD4 specificities.

As regards this clonotype: As yet, its antigen is unknown.

Germline V gene data show CDR1 as MNHEY and CDR2 as SMNVEV (reference sequence). This CDR3 is built from 15 residues. V shed 3 bases and J 5 bases; nucleotides not matched to a gene: 4. Unique molecular identifiers tagged individual cDNA molecules. TCRdb processed the 5' RACE reads anew with MiXCR; each CDR3 protein has one entry. The repertoire consists of 60,000 to 75,000 distinct CDR3 sequences, with approximately 10% occurring once and the leading ten covering around 6%. The material was whole blood, obtained at baseline. This rearrangement joins TRBV27 to TRBJ1-6; 7 bases are a match to TRBD1. The TCR comes from an adult who was a healthcare worker with PCR-confirmed SARS-CoV-2 infection or an uninfected control (not recorded which). CDR3 nucleotides: TGTGCCAGCAGTTTTTGGGACAGAGATAATTCACCCCTCCACTTT. Residues: CASSFWDRDNSPLHF.